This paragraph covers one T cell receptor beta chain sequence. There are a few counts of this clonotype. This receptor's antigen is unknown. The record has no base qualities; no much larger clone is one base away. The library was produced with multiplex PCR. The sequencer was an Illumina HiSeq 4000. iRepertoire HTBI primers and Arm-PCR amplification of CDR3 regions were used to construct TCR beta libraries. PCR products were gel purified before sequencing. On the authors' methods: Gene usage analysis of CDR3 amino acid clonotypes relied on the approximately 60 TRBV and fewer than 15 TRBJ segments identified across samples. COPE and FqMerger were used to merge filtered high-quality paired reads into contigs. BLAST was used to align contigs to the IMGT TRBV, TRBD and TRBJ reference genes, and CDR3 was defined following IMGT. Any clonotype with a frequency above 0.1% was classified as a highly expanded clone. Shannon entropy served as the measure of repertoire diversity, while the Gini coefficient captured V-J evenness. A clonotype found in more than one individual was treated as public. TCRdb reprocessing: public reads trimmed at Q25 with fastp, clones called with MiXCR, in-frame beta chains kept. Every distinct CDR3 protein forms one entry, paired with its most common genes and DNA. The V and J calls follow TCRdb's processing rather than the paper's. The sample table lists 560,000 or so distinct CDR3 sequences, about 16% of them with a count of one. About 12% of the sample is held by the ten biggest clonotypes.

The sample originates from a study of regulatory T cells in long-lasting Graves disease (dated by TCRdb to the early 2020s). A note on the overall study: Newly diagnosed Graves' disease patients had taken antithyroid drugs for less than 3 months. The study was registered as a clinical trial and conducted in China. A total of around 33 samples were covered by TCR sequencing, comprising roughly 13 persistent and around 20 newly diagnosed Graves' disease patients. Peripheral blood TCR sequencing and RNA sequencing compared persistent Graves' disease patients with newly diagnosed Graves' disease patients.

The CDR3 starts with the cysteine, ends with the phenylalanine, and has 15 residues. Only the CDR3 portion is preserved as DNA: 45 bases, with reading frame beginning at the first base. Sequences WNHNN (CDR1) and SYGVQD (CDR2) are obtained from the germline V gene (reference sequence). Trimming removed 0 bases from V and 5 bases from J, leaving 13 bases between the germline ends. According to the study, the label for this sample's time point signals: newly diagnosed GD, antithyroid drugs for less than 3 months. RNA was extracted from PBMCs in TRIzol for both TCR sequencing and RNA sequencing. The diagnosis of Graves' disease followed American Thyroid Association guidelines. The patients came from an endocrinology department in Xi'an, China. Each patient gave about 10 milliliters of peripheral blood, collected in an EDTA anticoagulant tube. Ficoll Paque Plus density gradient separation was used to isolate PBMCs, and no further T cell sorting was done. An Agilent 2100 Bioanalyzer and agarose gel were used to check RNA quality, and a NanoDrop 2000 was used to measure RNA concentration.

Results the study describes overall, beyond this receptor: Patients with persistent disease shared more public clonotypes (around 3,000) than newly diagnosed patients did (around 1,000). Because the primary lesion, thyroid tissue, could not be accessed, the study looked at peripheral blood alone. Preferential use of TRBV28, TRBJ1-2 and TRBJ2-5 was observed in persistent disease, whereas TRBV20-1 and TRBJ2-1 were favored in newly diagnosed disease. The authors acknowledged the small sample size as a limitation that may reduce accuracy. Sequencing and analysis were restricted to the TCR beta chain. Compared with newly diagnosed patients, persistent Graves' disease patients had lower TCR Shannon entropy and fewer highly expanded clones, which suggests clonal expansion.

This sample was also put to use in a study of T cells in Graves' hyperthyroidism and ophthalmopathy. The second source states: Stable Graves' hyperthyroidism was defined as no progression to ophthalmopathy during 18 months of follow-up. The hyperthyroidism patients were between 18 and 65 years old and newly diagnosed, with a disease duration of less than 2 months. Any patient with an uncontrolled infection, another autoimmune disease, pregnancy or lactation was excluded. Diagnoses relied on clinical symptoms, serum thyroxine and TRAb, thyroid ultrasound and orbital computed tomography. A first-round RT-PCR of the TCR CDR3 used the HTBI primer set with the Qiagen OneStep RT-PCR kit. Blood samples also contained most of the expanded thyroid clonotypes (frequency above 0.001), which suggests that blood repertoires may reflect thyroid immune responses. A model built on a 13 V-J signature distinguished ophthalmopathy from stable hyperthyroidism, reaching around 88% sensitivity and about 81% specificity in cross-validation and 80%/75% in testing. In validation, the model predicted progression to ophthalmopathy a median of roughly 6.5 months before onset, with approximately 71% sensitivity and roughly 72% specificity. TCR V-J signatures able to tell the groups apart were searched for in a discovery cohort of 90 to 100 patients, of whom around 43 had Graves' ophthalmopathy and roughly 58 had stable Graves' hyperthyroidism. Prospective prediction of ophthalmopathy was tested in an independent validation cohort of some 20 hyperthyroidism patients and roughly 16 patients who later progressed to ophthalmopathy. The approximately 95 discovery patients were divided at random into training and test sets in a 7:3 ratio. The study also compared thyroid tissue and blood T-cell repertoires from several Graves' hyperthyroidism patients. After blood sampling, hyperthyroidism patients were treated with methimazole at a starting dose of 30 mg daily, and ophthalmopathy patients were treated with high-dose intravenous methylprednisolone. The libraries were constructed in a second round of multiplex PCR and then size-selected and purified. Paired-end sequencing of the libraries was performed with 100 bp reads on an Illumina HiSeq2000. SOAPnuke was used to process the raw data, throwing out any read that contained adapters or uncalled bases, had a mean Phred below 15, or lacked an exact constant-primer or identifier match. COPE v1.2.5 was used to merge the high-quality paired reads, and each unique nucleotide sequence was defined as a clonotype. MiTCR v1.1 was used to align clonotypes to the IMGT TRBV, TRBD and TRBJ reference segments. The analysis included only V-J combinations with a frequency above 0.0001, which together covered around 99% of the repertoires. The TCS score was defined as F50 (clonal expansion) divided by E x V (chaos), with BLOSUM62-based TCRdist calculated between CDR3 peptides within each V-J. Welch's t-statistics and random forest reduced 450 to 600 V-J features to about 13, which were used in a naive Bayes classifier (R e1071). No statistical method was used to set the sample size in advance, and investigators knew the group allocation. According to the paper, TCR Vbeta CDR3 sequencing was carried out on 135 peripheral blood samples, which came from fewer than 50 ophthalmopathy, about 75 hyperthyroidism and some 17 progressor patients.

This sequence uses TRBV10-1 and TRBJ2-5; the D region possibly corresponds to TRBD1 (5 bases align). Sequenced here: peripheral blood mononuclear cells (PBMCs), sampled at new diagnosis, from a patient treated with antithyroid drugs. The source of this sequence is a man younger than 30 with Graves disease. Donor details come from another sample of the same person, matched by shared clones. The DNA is TGCGCCAGCAGTGAGTCCCGGGCAGGGTGGGAGACCCAGTACTTC. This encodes CASSESRAGWETQYF.